This T cell receptor (beta chain) emerged from a study of T-cell reconstitution after alpha-beta-depleted transplantation in children (TCRdb year 2016). Context from the whole study: Using TCR repertoire profiling, the study quantitatively followed how T-cell immune reconstitution unfolded in children after TCRalphabeta/CD19-depleted allogeneic hematopoietic cell transplantation. General conclusions and limits of the study: About two months after transplant, the apparently early recovery of alphabetaT-cell counts reportedly depended on just several hundred clones that had expanded rapidly and came from non-depleted graft cells. Over subsequent months, a decline in hyperexpanded clone frequencies was noted, and after one year, T-cell counts and TCRbeta diversity were mostly ascribed to newly produced T cells. In some patients, the high TCRbeta diversity seen at day 60 was put down to recipient T cells and intrathymic progenitors that had survived conditioning.

This clonotype was observed at least ten times. Its antigen remains undetermined. One base away there is no much larger clone; base qualities are not given. The protocol used for the library was PCR. TCRdb names Illumina HiSeq 2500 as the instrument used. To normalize quantification of the TCRbeta repertoire, the TCR libraries were built with molecular barcoding that relied on unique molecular identifiers. In-frame beta chains were kept once TCRdb had trimmed the public reads at Q25 with fastp and called clones with MiXCR. Records with the same CDR3 protein are collapsed into one entry carrying the most frequent genes and DNA. The sample table lists roughly 200,000 distinct CDR3 sequences, 11% of them with a count of one. The leading ten clones occupy under 30% of the sample. The treatment or condition label of this sample denotes: allogeneic hematopoietic cell transplantation with graft depleted of TCRalphabeta T cells and CD19 B cells. TCRalphabeta/CD19-depleted allogeneic hematopoietic cell grafts were given to the transplant recipients, all of whom were children.

Spanning cysteine to phenylalanine, the CDR3 consists of 13 amino acids. Of the read, only the CDR3 DNA is kept; its 39 bases are in frame from base 1. Per the germline V gene, KGHSH is the CDR1 and LQKENI is the CDR2. V is cut by 5 bases and J by 4 bases, and the space between the germline ends is 9 bases. The chain is made from TRBV18 and TRBJ1-3; TRBD1 is possibly the D segment (5 matching bases). The source of this sequence is a child less than two years old with acute myeloid leukemia, due to receive a stem cell transplant. This specimen was PBMCs, taken before TCRalphabeta/CD19-depleted stem cell transplant. The CDR3 reads as follows: CASSSAGGNTIYF. The nucleotide sequence is TGTGCCAGCTCATCGGCAGGGGGAAACACCATATATTTT.